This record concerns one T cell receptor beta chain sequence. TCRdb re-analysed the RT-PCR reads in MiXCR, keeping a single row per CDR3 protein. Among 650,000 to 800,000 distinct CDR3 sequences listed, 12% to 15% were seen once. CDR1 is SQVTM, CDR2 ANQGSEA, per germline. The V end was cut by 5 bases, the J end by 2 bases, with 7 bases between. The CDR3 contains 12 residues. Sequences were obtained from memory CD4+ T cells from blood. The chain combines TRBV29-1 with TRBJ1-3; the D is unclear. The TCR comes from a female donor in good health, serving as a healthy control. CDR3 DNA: TGCAGCGTTAGGGTCGCTGGAAACACCATATATTTT. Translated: CSVRVAGNTIYF.